The 6 T cell receptor beta chains reported below all come from one sample, sequenced in a study of molecular identifiers for immune sequencing clone quantification (dated by TCRdb to 2016 to 2019). Library construction relied on PCR. The sample was run on an Illumina MiSeq. The public reads were reprocessed in TCRdb via fastp at Q25 and MiXCR, keeping in-frame beta chains. Entries are consolidated by CDR3 protein sequence, retaining the most common genes and DNA. This sample is represented by about 40,000 distinct CDR3 sequences; approximately 17% of them were singletons. The top ten hold 7.1% of the sample. Sequencing input: naive CD8+ T cells from blood, with Jurkat cell RNA spiked in. In light of the paper, this sample's cell subset or site label describes: FACS-sorted CD8+CD4-CCR7+CD45RA+ naive T cells. All receptors derive from a human donor in good health. Some libraries in this study had Jurkat cell RNA spiked in.

This clonotype showed up many times. This rearrangement joins TRBV6-2 or TRBV6-3 to TRBJ2-5, with D perhaps matching TRBD2 (5 bases). The V end lost 2 bases, the J end lost 2 bases, and 15 bases lay between the germline ends. This CDR3 comprises 16 residues. Germline-derived CDR1 and CDR2 are MNHEY and SVGEGT. The CDR3 DNA reads as TGTGCCAGCAGTTACGGGCTGGGAAGAGGGCAAGAGACCCAGTACTTC. It codes for CASSYGLGRGQETQYF.

This clonotype was observed at least ten times. The genes are TRBV25-1 and TRBJ2-6, with a weak D call TRBD1 (5 bases). The CDR3 has 14 amino acids. Trimming took off 8 bases at V and 3 bases at J, with 11 bases between the two ends. Germline lookup yields CDR1 MGHDK and CDR2 SYGVNS. CDR3 in amino acids: CASQGVDGANVLTF. CDR3 DNA: TGTGCCAGCCAAGGGGTAGATGGGGCCAACGTCCTGACTTTC.

This clonotype was seen repeatedly, ten times or more. The gene calls are TRBV29-1 and TRBJ2-7; no reliable D call. Looked up from germline, CDR1 is SQVTM and CDR2 is ANQGSEA. The V end lost 4 bases, the J end lost 2 bases, and 6 bases lay between the germline ends. The CDR3 runs 11 residues. CDR3 in DNA: TGCAGCGTTGGGATTGCCTACGAGCAGTACTTC. The encoded protein is CSVGIAYEQYF.

This clonotype has ten or more counts. The chain couples TRBV5-1 to TRBJ2-1; D is unresolved. Deletions cut 5 bases from V and 1 base from J, with 7 bases between. Germline CDR1 is SGHRS and CDR2 is YFSETQ. This CDR3 is 13 amino acids long. The CDR3 region has the DNA TGCGCCAGCAGACAAGGGTCCTACAATGAGCAGTTCTTC. Translation: CASRQGSYNEQFF.

This chain joins TRBV9 and TRBJ2-1, with D perhaps given as TRBD1 or TRBD2 (5 bases each). The CDR3 is 12 amino acids. Germline loops: CDR1 SGDLS, CDR2 YYNGEE. V was clipped by 0 bases and J by 9 bases, with 7 bases between them. Here the CDR3 reads CASSVGGSEQFF. In nucleotides, the CDR3 is TGTGCCAGCAGCGTAGGGGGGAGTGAGCAGTTCTTC. Combining the CDR3 with reference TRBV9 and TRBJ2-1 gives the whole variable domain DSGVTQTPKHLITATGQRVTLRCSPRSGDLSVYWYQQSLDQGLQFLIQYYNGEERAKGNILERFSAQQFPDLHSELNLSSLELGDSALYFCASSVGGSEQFFGPGTRLTVL.

There are many counts of this clonotype. The chain carries TRBV7-8 and TRBJ2-5; D unresolved. CDR1 and CDR2 (germline): SGHVS, FQNEAQ. The CDR3 spans 13 residues. Deletions cut 5 bases from V and 2 bases from J, with 9 bases between. CDR3: CASSPAPQETQYF. The DNA of the CDR3 is TGTGCCAGCAGCCCCGCCCCGCAAGAGACCCAGTACTTC.